The 14 T cell receptor beta chains reported below all come from one sample, sequenced in a study of T-cell memory formation after mild COVID-19 (dated by TCRdb to the early 2020s). The library came from 5' RACE. Reads for this sample came from an Illumina NovaSeq 6000. In-frame beta chains were kept once TCRdb had trimmed the public reads at Q25 with fastp and called clones with MiXCR. CDR3 protein duplicates are merged, each entry listing the most common genes and DNA. A total of approximately 560,000 distinct CDR3 sequences appear in this sample, 15% to 20% of them only once. About 8.1% of the sample rests with the top ten. Sequencing used PBMCs or a T cell subset sorted from them (not recorded which). These receptors were obtained from an adult woman who had mild COVID-19 (a few samples of this study predate the infection). The sample titles of this study are shuffled in the database, so cell type and time point are left out; the donor was told from shared clones.

This clonotype occurred a few times. The chain employs TRBV3-1 and TRBJ2-2, with no clear D. The V gene's germline CDR1 is LGHDT and CDR2 YNNKEL (reference sequence). V was trimmed by 0 bases and J by 0 bases, leaving 11 bases between them. The CDR3 covers 17 residues. The CDR3 loop reads CASSQDPLVANTGELFF. In DNA form, the CDR3 reads TGTGCCAGCAGCCAAGATCCTCTAGTGGCGAACACCGGGGAGCTGTTTTTT.

This clonotype was detected a few times. The V and J genes are TRBV29-1 and TRBJ2-3, with 7 bases that match TRBD2. The germline V gene has CDR1 SQVTM and CDR2 ANQGSEA. The CDR3 length is 13 residues. J lost 2 bases, V lost 7 bases, and 6 bases had no gene match. CDR3: CSAQAGITDTQYF. CDR3 coding DNA: TGCAGCGCCCAAGCGGGAATCACAGATACGCAGTATTTT.

The chain couples TRBV5-1 to TRBJ1-6, with TRBD1 as a possible D gene (5 bases). This CDR3 contains 15 residues. V dropped 0 bases and J dropped 13 bases, with 17 bases sitting between them. Germline V gene sequence: CDR1 SGHRS, CDR2 YFSETQ. The DNA of the CDR3 is TGCGCCAGCAGCTTGGTTACCGGGACTCGGACTCCCCTCCACTTT. This gives the protein CASSLVTGTRTPLHF.

This chain links TRBV7-2 with TRBJ2-3, with 8 nucleotides matching TRBD2. This CDR3 has 15 amino acids. Per the germline V gene, CDR1 is SGHTA and CDR2 is FQGNSA. V was pared by 5 bases and J by 0 bases, with 4 bases of the junction left unmatched. For the CDR3, the DNA is TGTGCCAGCAGCAGACTAGCGCCTAGCACAGATACGCAGTATTTT. Translated, it gives CASSRLAPSTDTQYF.

This clonotype was recorded a few times. The chain couples TRBV7-2 to TRBJ2-1; TRBD1 or TRBD2 may be the D gene (6 bases each). Germline V gene sequence: CDR1 SGHTA, CDR2 FQGNSA. The CDR3 is made up of 16 amino acids. The V gene lost 0 bases and the J gene lost 5 bases, with 14 bases spanning the gap. The CDR3 DNA sequence: TGTGCCAGCAGCTTAGCGCCGGGGGCGAGAAACAATGAGCAGTTCTTC. Its translation: CASSLAPGARNNEQFF.

The chain has TRBV5-1 and TRBJ1-3; D is undetermined. CDR1 is SGHRS, CDR2 YFSETQ, per germline. Trimming shortened V by 5 bases and J by 0 bases, and 12 bases separated the two germline ends. The CDR3 runs 15 residues. The CDR3 DNA reads as TGCGCCAGCAGTTTCTCACCGAGCTCTGGAAACACCATATATTTT. This sequence encodes CASSFSPSSGNTIYF.

This clonotype was seen only a few times. The rearrangement joins TRBV5-1 to TRBJ2-2; possibly TRBD1 for D (5 bases). Germline values: CDR1 SGHRS, CDR2 YFSETQ. The V gene lost 1 base and the J gene lost 1 base, with 8 bases spanning the gap. This CDR3 region has 15 residues. The CDR3, as DNA: TGCGCCAGCAGCTTGAACACAGGGAACACCGGGGAGCTGTTTTTT. Its protein product is CASSLNTGNTGELFF.

Written as DNA, the CDR3 is TGTGCTAGTGGTTTCGGGGGAAGCACCGGGGAGCTGTTTTTT. Translation: CASGFGGSTGELFF. The rearrangement joins TRBV12-5 to TRBJ2-2, with D possibly matching TRBD2 (6 bases). The V gene lost 3 bases and the J gene lost 4 bases, with 9 bases spanning the gap. The CDR3 runs 14 residues. Germline V CDR1 and CDR2: LGHNT, FRNRAP.

V is TRBV6-5 and J is TRBJ1-2, with D uncertain. The CDR3 loop spans 13 amino acids. Trimming removed 2 bases from V and 8 bases from J, with 12 bases in between. Germline V CDR1 and CDR2: MNHEY, SVGAGI. The CDR3 sequence: CASSYAIRRGYTF. CDR3 nucleotide sequence: TGTGCCAGCAGTTACGCCATACGGCGGGGCTACACCTTC.

The genes are TRBV9 and TRBJ2-5, with D uncertain. The CDR3 spans 14 residues. Trimming shortened V by 0 bases and J by 5 bases, and 11 bases separated the two germline ends. Germline loops: CDR1 SGDLS, CDR2 YYNGEE. The CDR3 reads CASSVAGSWETQYF. The DNA of the CDR3 is TGTGCCAGCAGCGTAGCCGGAAGCTGGGAGACCCAGTACTTC.

This clonotype was picked up many times. The chain couples TRBV5-1 to TRBJ1-3; 9 bases map to TRBD1. With V trimmed by 7 bases and J by 3 bases, 2 bases remained unmatched. CDR3 length equals 13 residues. Germline values: CDR1 SGHRS, CDR2 YFSETQ. The CDR3 DNA is TGCGCCAGCCGGACAGGGGATGGAAACACCATATATTTT. Its protein product is CASRTGDGNTIYF.

A few counts support this clonotype. This chain connects TRBV20-1 to TRBJ2-7; the D gene is possibly TRBD2 (6 bases). The V end was cut by 3 bases, the J end by 5 bases, with 17 bases between. The CDR3 is 14 residues long. CDR1 is DFQATT and CDR2 is SNEGSKA in the germline V gene (reference sequence). The CDR3 nucleotides read TGCAGTGCTAGTGACTGGCGGGGTGACGACGAGCAGTACTTC. It yields the protein CSASDWRGDDEQYF.

This CDR3 is CAYPSADRPWGANVLTF. DNA for the CDR3: TGCGCCTACCCCTCAGCGGACCGCCCCTGGGGGGCCAACGTCCTGACTTTC. This chain joins TRBV5-1 and TRBJ2-6; a possible D gene is TRBD2 (5 bases). The CDR3 has 17 amino acids. The germline V gene has CDR1 SGHRS and CDR2 YFSETQ. Trimming stripped 10 bases from V and 4 bases from J, with 24 bases between.

The V and J genes are TRBV12-3 or TRBV12-4 and TRBJ1-2; D gene uncertain. The CDR3 consists of 14 residues. The V end lost 3 bases, the J end lost 5 bases, and 13 bases lay between the germline ends. The chain's CDR3 is CASSFLLAGYGYTF. CDR3 bases: TGTGCCAGCAGTTTTTTACTTGCGGGGTATGGCTACACCTTC.